This TCR beta chain was sequenced in a study of regulatory T cells in long-lasting Graves disease. The overall study: Graves' patients who were just diagnosed had used antithyroid drugs for under 3 months.

The CDR3 is made up of 16 amino acids. V was clipped by 5 bases and J by 6 bases, with 19 bases between them. CDR1 and CDR2 (germline): KGHDR, SFDVKD. Indicated time point: newly diagnosed GD, antithyroid drugs for less than 3 months. Extracted PBMC RNA gave rise to the TCR library. Study-wide results and caveats: Persistent-disease Graves' patients showed less TCR diversity than new cases.

For TCR beta, libraries came from iRepertoire HTBI primers and Arm-PCR of CDR3 regions. A single record per CDR3 protein comes from TCRdb applying MiXCR to the multiplex PCR reads. The table shows about 610,000 distinct CDR3 sequences, with roughly 15% occurring only once. With regard to this clonotype: Its antigen is not known.

These records were also assigned to another study, of T cells in Graves' hyperthyroidism and ophthalmopathy. That report adds: Patients aged 18 to 65 had newly diagnosed hyperthyroidism lasting under 2 months.

The rearrangement uses TRBV24-1 and TRBJ2-1, with D perhaps given as TRBD1 or TRBD2 (5 bases each). The receptor comes from a man in his late teens or twenties with Graves disease. The source was peripheral blood mononuclear cells (PBMCs), collected at new diagnosis, from a patient treated with antithyroid drugs. The CDR3 reads CATSGGFGADRNEQFF. In DNA form, the CDR3 reads TGTGCCACCAGTGGGGGGTTTGGGGCCGATCGCAATGAGCAGTTCTTC.